Following are 27 T cell receptor beta chains from one sample sequenced in a study of CD8 T cells in ankylosing spondylitis. In TCRdb, the 5' RACE reads were re-called with MiXCR into one record per CDR3 protein. The sample shows 130,000 or so distinct CDR3 sequences, approximately 10% of them seen only once. Sequences were obtained from blood, either unsorted or a sorted T cell fraction (not recorded which). These receptor sequences come from a female donor with ankylosing spondylitis or in good health (not recorded which).

This clonotype was counted ten times or more. The chain employs TRBV10-1 and TRBJ2-7, with TRBD1 matching over 7 bases. There are 14 residues in the CDR3. Germline-derived CDR1 and CDR2 are WNHNN and SYGVQD (reference sequence). V dropped 5 bases and J dropped 4; count of bases not matched to a gene: 8. CDR3 nucleotides: TGCGCCAGCAGTTATGACAGGGTCGATTACGAGCAGTACTTC. Amino acids: CASSYDRVDYEQYF.

About this clonotype: A much larger clone differs from this one at a single base, so this may be a read error. The gene calls are TRBV29-1 and TRBJ2-2; 8 nucleotides line up with TRBD2. From germline, CDR1 is SQVTM and CDR2 ANQGSEA. The CDR3 is made up of 15 amino acids. As DNA, the CDR3 is TGCGGCGCCCAAGGTACTAGCGGCCGCACCGGGGAGCTGTTTTTT. Its translation is CGAQGTSGRTGELFF.

This clonotype was observed a few times. V usage is TRBV12-3 or TRBV12-4 and J usage is TRBJ1-1; tentatively, D is TRBD1 (5 bases). The CDR3 is 13 residues long. V was clipped by 6 bases and J by 2 bases, with 10 bases between them. The CDR3 loop reads CASSLDINTEAFF. The CDR3 coding sequence is TGTGCCAGCAGCTTGGACATTAACACTGAAGCTTTCTTT.

This clonotype occurred many times. The V gene is TRBV12-3 or TRBV12-4, the J gene TRBJ1-2; D is unclear. The CDR3 sequence is 14 residues long. The ends were cut back, 10 bases at V and 8 bases at J, with 23 bases in the middle. In nucleotides, the CDR3 is TGTGCCATCAGAGGTGGGATAAGGCCGGGAGGCTACACCTTC. Translated: CAIRGGIRPGGYTF.

Many counts were recorded for this clonotype. The chain is built from TRBV30 and TRBJ2-7; unclear D gene. This CDR3 is built from 12 residues. Germline V gene data show CDR1 as GTSNPN and CDR2 as SVGIG (reference sequence). V lost 2 bases and J lost 2, with 7 bases in between. CDR3 loop: CAWSKATYEQYF. DNA of the CDR3: TGTGCCTGGAGTAAAGCCACCTACGAGCAGTACTTC.

This clonotype was counted many times. The rearrangement uses TRBV7-9 and TRBJ1-1, with unresolved D. This CDR3 has 15 residues. Trimming took 5 bases from V and 0 from J, leaving 13 bases between them. Looked up from germline, CDR1 is SEHNR and CDR2 is FQNEAQ (reference sequence). CDR3 amino acids: CASSPRPLMNTEAFF. The CDR3 DNA follows: TGTGCCAGCAGCCCCCGGCCGTTAATGAACACTGAAGCTTTCTTT.

Many counts were recorded for this clonotype. The chain recombines TRBV27 with TRBJ2-2; 9 nucleotides agree with TRBD2. The length of the CDR3 is 14 residues. The J segment lost 6 bases and the V segment lost 6 bases, leaving 5 bases of the junction unmatched. Per the germline V gene, CDR1 is MNHEY and CDR2 is SMNVEV (reference sequence). In DNA form, the CDR3 reads TGTGCCAGCAGAGGTACTAGCGGGCCCGGGGAGCTGTTTTTT. Encoded protein: CASRGTSGPGELFF.

This clonotype came up many times. This sequence joins TRBV5-4 and TRBJ1-1; D uncertain. The CDR3 covers 15 residues. V lost 4 bases, J lost 3 bases, and 16 bases lay in between. Germline-derived CDR1 and CDR2 are SGHNT and YYREEE (reference sequence). For the CDR3, the DNA is TGTGCCAGCAGCCGGGATGTTTTCGAGTACACTGAAGCTTTCTTT. Translated, it gives CASSRDVFEYTEAFF.

Many counts were recorded for this clonotype. V gene TRBV29-1 combines with J gene TRBJ2-5; tentatively, D is TRBD1 or TRBD2 (7 bases each). Germline V CDR1 and CDR2: SQVTM, ANQGSEA. The V end was cut by 2 bases, the J end by 1 base, with 17 bases between. This CDR3 spans 16 amino acids. In DNA form, the CDR3 reads TGCAGCGTTGAACAGGGGGGGGGCATAGGCCAAGAGACCCAGTACTTC. Its translation is CSVEQGGGIGQETQYF.

The table lists this clonotype with many counts. This sequence joins TRBV11-2 and TRBJ2-2; the D is unclear. Germline V gene sequence: CDR1 SGHAT, CDR2 FQNNGV. This CDR3 is 14 amino acids long. V lost 7 bases, J lost 2 bases, and 11 bases lay in between. The CDR3 region is CASTPEDNTGELFF. In DNA form, the CDR3 reads TGTGCCAGCACGCCAGAGGATAACACCGGGGAGCTGTTTTTT.

This clonotype has a count of ten or more. The V gene is TRBV5-1, the J gene TRBJ2-7, with D unclear. Germline V gene lookup returns CDR1 SGHRS and CDR2 YFSETQ. The ends were cut back, 5 bases at V and 6 bases at J, with 9 bases in the middle. This CDR3 contains 11 residues. CDR3 coding DNA: TGCGCCAGCAGAGGCGCTTCCGAGCAGTACTTC. Protein sequence: CASRGASEQYF.

This clonotype was seen ten or more times. The chain links TRBV20-1 to TRBJ2-5; no firm D call. Trimming took 6 bases from V and 3 from J, leaving 5 bases between them. The CDR3 is made up of 10 amino acids. Germline CDR1 reads DFQATT; CDR2 reads SNEGSKA (reference sequence). CDR3 sequence (DNA): TGCAGTGCGGAAAAAGAGACCCAGTACTTC. Amino acids: CSAEKETQYF.

On this clonotype: Sequence at one end of the junction differs from germline and may be a read error. The chain joins TRBV11-2 to TRBJ2-7, with D perhaps matching TRBD2 (6 bases). This CDR3 has 12 amino acids. Germline assignment: CDR1 SGHAT and CDR2 FQNNGV. The CDR3, as DNA: TGTGCCAGCAGAAGGGACTCCGACGAGCAGTACTTC. Its protein product is CASRRDSDEQYF.

This clonotype was picked up many times. CDR3 amino acids: CASSDQFGGADTQYF. The CDR3 DNA is TGTGCCAGCAGTGATCAATTTGGGGGGGCAGATACGCAGTATTTT. J is TRBJ2-3 and V is TRBV6-4, with 7 bases matching TRBD2. Trimming at V came to 3 bases and at J to 4 bases, leaving 7 bases not matched to a gene. From germline, CDR1 is MRHNA and CDR2 SNTAGT. There are 15 residues in the CDR3.

This clonotype was observed many times. This rearrangement joins TRBV3-1 to TRBJ2-7, with D possibly called TRBD1 or TRBD2 (5 bases each). The germline V and J ends were trimmed by 2 bases and 6 bases, with 14 bases remaining between them. The CDR3 totals 14 residues. Per germline, CDR1 LGHDT and CDR2 YNNKEL (reference sequence). CDR3 loop: CASSQRGSGLEQYF. The CDR3 DNA reads TGTGCCAGCAGCCAACGGGGATCAGGGCTCGAGCAGTACTTC.

This clonotype was detected many times. The chain uses TRBV5-1 and TRBJ2-1, with 12 bases fitting TRBD2. The V segment lost 1 base and the J segment 7 bases; nucleotides outside the gene matches: 12. Germline V gives CDR1 SGHRS, CDR2 YFSETQ. This CDR3 is built from 18 residues. In DNA form, the CDR3 reads TGCGCCAGCAGCTTGTCCCTAGCGGGAGGGTTTTCTGGTAATGAGCAGTTCTTC. Protein: CASSLSLAGGFSGNEQFF. The variable domain in full, completed from reference TRBV5-1 and TRBJ2-1, reads KAGVTQTPRYLIKTRGQQVTLSCSPISGHRSVSWYQQTPGQGLQFLFEYFSETQRNKGNFPGRFSGRQFSNSRSEMNVSTLELGDSALYLCASSLSLAGGFSGNEQFFGPGTRLTVL.

This clonotype was counted at least ten times. The chain combines TRBV12-3 or TRBV12-4 with TRBJ1-1; no definite D call. This CDR3 region has 12 residues. Between the trimmed V and J ends, which lost 4 bases and 1 base, there was a span of 4 bases. CDR3: CASSSRNTEAFF. The CDR3 DNA reads TGTGCCAGCAGTTCTCGGAACACTGAAGCTTTCTTT.

This clonotype occurred once. The rearrangement uses TRBV19 and TRBJ2-2, with D perhaps matching TRBD1 (5 bases). Germline CDR1 reads LNHDA; CDR2 reads SQIVND (reference sequence). V was trimmed by 9 bases and J by 3 bases, leaving 14 bases between them. CDR3 length equals 14 residues. The CDR3 nucleotides are TGTGCCAGACTCGCCGACAGTTACACCGGGGAGCTGTTTTTT. This sequence encodes CARLADSYTGELFF.

At least ten counts were recorded for this clonotype. The J gene is TRBJ1-2, the V gene TRBV6-5, with 8 bases lining up with TRBD1. CDR3 length: 16 residues. With 0 bases clipped from V and 0 bases from J, the junction kept 3 bases outside the gene matches. Germline lookup yields CDR1 MNHEY and CDR2 SVGAGI. The CDR3 region is CASSYSTTGANYGYTF. DNA of the CDR3: TGTGCCAGCAGTTACTCGACGACAGGGGCTAACTATGGCTACACCTTC.

The rearrangement joins TRBV7-2 to TRBJ2-1; the D call may be TRBD1 or TRBD2 (6 bases each). V lost 0 bases and J 0 bases, leaving 15 bases between the germline ends. The CDR3 spans 18 residues. Germline V gene sequence: CDR1 SGHTA, CDR2 FQGNSA. The CDR3 here is CASSLAGGGLSSYNEQFF. CDR3 nucleotides: TGTGCCAGCAGCTTAGCCGGTGGGGGGCTCAGCTCCTACAATGAGCAGTTCTTC. Supplemented by reference TRBV7-2 and TRBJ2-1, the full variable domain reads GAGVSQSPSNKVTEKGKDVELRCDPISGHTALYWYRQSLGQGLEFLIYFQGNSAPDKSGLPSDRFSAERTGGSVSTLTIQRTQQEDSAVYLCASSLAGGGLSSYNEQFFGPGTRLTVL.

This clonotype occurred many times. The genes are TRBV5-1 and TRBJ2-2; 8 positions agree with TRBD2. The J segment lost 7 bases and the V segment lost 5 bases, leaving 10 bases of the junction unmatched. Germline CDR1 is SGHRS and CDR2 is YFSETQ. The CDR3 contains 15 residues. Here the CDR3 reads CASRNPGLVSGELFF. The CDR3 DNA sequence: TGCGCCAGCAGAAACCCGGGACTAGTTAGCGGGGAGCTGTTTTTT.

The sample holds many counts of this clonotype. The CDR3 region is CASSQEGVGFSLSYEQYF. In nucleotides, the CDR3 is TGTGCCAGCAGCCAAGAGGGAGTAGGCTTTTCCCTTTCCTACGAGCAGTACTTC. J is TRBJ2-7 and V is TRBV3-1; tentative D call: TRBD2 (5 bases). There are 18 residues in the CDR3. The V gene's germline CDR1 is LGHDT and CDR2 YNNKEL (reference sequence). V lost 0 bases and J lost 1, with 19 bases in between.

The V and J genes are TRBV7-6 and TRBJ1-3; D perhaps matches TRBD1 (5 bases). The germline V gene encodes CDR1 SGHVS and CDR2 FNYEAQ. The CDR3 has 15 residues. The V and J ends lost 5 bases and 3 bases respectively, with 14 bases between them. CDR3 residues: CASSPDEGSGNTIYF. DNA of the CDR3: TGTGCCAGCAGCCCAGATGAGGGGAGTGGAAACACCATATATTTT.

This clonotype was detected ten times or more. The chain employs TRBV5-1 and TRBJ1-1; D is uncertain. CDR3 length: 13 amino acids. Deletions cut 4 bases from V and 0 bases from J, with 7 bases between. Germline lookup yields CDR1 SGHRS and CDR2 YFSETQ. The CDR3 bases are TGCGCCAGCAGCGAGACCCTGAACACTGAAGCTTTCTTT. It encodes CASSETLNTEAFF.

About this clonotype itself: Since a much larger clone is just one base distant, this may be a read error. V and J are TRBV30 and TRBJ1-1; TRBD1 might be the D (5 bases). The CDR3 totals 13 residues. Germline V lookup: CDR1 GTSNPN, CDR2 SVGIG (reference sequence). The CDR3 region has the DNA TGTGTCTGGAGGGGCCTGGTGAATTCGGGAGCTTTCTTT. Translated, it gives CVWRGLVNSGAFF.

CDR3 loop: CSVGEGAAHEQYF. The CDR3 bases are TGCAGCGTTGGAGAGGGGGCGGCCCACGAGCAGTACTTC. The rearrangement links TRBV29-1 to TRBJ2-7, with 7 nucleotides matching TRBD1. CDR3 length: 13 amino acids. The V gene end was trimmed by 4 bases and the J gene end by 5 bases; junction bases not matched to a gene: 8. From germline, CDR1 is SQVTM and CDR2 ANQGSEA.

The V call is TRBV5-1, the J call TRBJ2-7; 10 nucleotides align to TRBD2. CDR3 length: 16 amino acids. Germline V gene data show CDR1 as SGHRS and CDR2 as YFSETQ. The J segment lost 4 bases and the V segment lost 3 bases, leaving 10 bases of the junction unmatched. The CDR3 here is CASSSIRASGSYEQYF. CDR3 coding DNA: TGCGCCAGCAGCTCTATACGCGCTAGCGGGAGTTACGAGCAGTACTTC.